These 8 T cell receptor beta chains came from one sample sequenced in a study of cytomegalovirus exposure and HLA in healthy donors. The PCR made use of 60 Vbeta and 13 Jbeta primers. Clones were sequenced by immunoSEQ multiplex PCR, and TCRdb holds only the in-frame ones, with some missing. The sample shows 150,000 or so clones, about four fifths of them seen only once. What was sequenced was PBMCs. The receptors originated from a male donor in good health and CMV-seronegative.

The chain links TRBV10-1 to TRBJ1-1; no definite D call. CDR3 size: 13 residues. The V gene lost 3 bases and the J gene lost 6 bases, with 11 bases spanning the gap. Germline V lookup: CDR1 WNHNN, CDR2 SYGVQD (reference sequence). The CDR3 is CASSDLGISEAFF. CDR3 sequence (DNA): TGCGCCAGCAGTGACCTCGGGATTTCTGAAGCTTTCTTT.

The chain recombines TRBV7-7 with TRBJ2-5; the match to TRBD2 covers 7 bases. CDR3 length equals 14 residues. The germline CDR1 and CDR2 sequences are SSHAT and FNYEAQ (reference sequence). The J segment lost 6 bases and the V segment lost 5 bases, leaving 9 bases of the junction unmatched. CDR3 in amino acids: CASSTLGLGQTQYF. The CDR3 nucleotides are TGTGCCAGCAGCACCCTAGGACTAGGCCAGACCCAGTACTTC.

The chain employs TRBV29-1 and TRBJ2-7, with a tentative D call TRBD1 (6 bases). This CDR3 contains 11 residues. V was clipped by 5 bases and J by 4 bases, with 9 bases between them. Germline assignment: CDR1 SQVTM and CDR2 ANQGSEA. CDR3 sequence: CSVRQAYEQYF. DNA of the CDR3: TGCAGCGTTCGACAGGCATACGAGCAGTACTTC.

This clone was picked up one time. The chain joins TRBV15 to TRBJ2-1; 10 bases are a match to TRBD2. CDR3 length: 15 residues. V gave up 3 bases and J gave up 5 bases; unmatched junction bases: 4. Germline lookup yields CDR1 LNHNV and CDR2 YYDKDF (reference sequence). CDR3 nucleotides: TGTGCCACCAGCAGGCGCACTAGCGGGGACAATGAGCAGTTCTTC. This encodes CATSRRTSGDNEQFF. Looking up the rest from reference TRBV15 and TRBJ2-1 gives the full variable domain: DAMVIQNPRYQVTQFGKPVTLSCSQTLNHNVMYWYQQKSSQAPKLLFHYYDKDFNNEADTPDNFQSRRPNTSFCFLDIRSPGLGDTAMYLCATSRRTSGDNEQFFGPGTRLTVL.

This rearrangement joins TRBV27 to TRBJ1-1; tentatively, D is TRBD1 (6 bases). The CDR3 extends over 16 amino acids. Trimming shortened V by 5 bases and J by 1 base, and 17 bases separated the two germline ends. Germline V gives CDR1 MNHEY, CDR2 SMNVEV (reference sequence). DNA of the CDR3: TGTGCCAGCAGTCTAGCCCGGACAGTTCGGAACACTGAAGCTTTCTTT. Translation: CASSLARTVRNTEAFF.

V gene TRBV27 combines with J gene TRBJ1-6, with unresolved D. This CDR3 spans 14 amino acids. V lost 5 bases to trimming and J lost 7 bases, with 12 bases between them. The V gene's germline CDR1 is MNHEY and CDR2 SMNVEV (reference sequence). The CDR3 reads CASSPGFRNSPLHF. The CDR3 DNA reads as TGTGCCAGCAGTCCGGGATTCAGGAATTCACCCCTCCACTTT.

The gene calls are TRBV30 and TRBJ2-5, with TRBD1 matching 8 bases. The CDR3 has 15 amino acids. The V gene's germline CDR1 is GTSNPN and CDR2 SVGIG (reference sequence). The junction had 7 bases not matched to a gene; V was cut back by 1 base and J by 3 bases. The CDR3 region is CAWSGADREKETQYF. In nucleotides, the CDR3 is TGTGCCTGGAGTGGGGCGGACAGGGAGAAAGAGACCCAGTACTTC.

The chain has TRBV11-2 and TRBJ2-7, with 9 nucleotides matching TRBD1. J gave up 9 bases and V 5 bases, and 14 bases lay outside the gene matches. The germline CDR1 and CDR2 sequences are SGHAT and FQNNGV. The CDR3 is 15 residues long. CDR3 sequence reads: CASSLGGTGSWGQYF. DNA for the CDR3: TGTGCCAGCAGCCTGGGGGGGACAGGGAGTTGGGGGCAGTACTTC.